The 9 T cell receptor beta chains reported below all come from one sample, sequenced in a study of blood T cell repertoires in COVID-19. The assay was immunoSEQ multiplex PCR, and TCRdb's table has in-frame clones only and misses some. The profile shows around 25,000 clones, 65% to 90% of them singletons. Sample: peripheral blood. These receptors were obtained from an older man with active COVID-19.

This clone has just one count. The sample has other DNA sequences that encode this CDR3 too. The chain couples TRBV19 to TRBJ2-5; 8 bases line up with TRBD1. V lost 6 bases to trimming and J lost 5 bases; unmatched junction nucleotides: 2. CDR1 and CDR2 from the germline V gene are LNHDA and SQIVND (reference sequence). The CDR3 is made up of 12 amino acids. The CDR3 is CASSRGQETQYF. CDR3 DNA: TGTGCCAGTAGCAGGGGGCAGGAGACCCAGTACTTC.

The V call is TRBV24-1, the J call TRBJ2-1; a possible D gene is TRBD1 (5 bases). Germline V CDR1 and CDR2: KGHDR, SFDVKD. This CDR3 region has 11 residues. V gave up 8 bases and J gave up 8 bases, with 9 bases separating them. DNA of the CDR3: TGTGCCACCACGCAGGGCTATGAGCAGTTCTTC. Its translation: CATTQGYEQFF.

This clone was observed once. The chain has TRBV2 and TRBJ2-7; D might be TRBD2 (6 bases). CDR1 is SNHLY, CDR2 FYNNEI, per germline. The CDR3 length is 15 residues. Trimming removed 3 bases from V and 4 bases from J, with 16 bases in between. The CDR3: CASSDPGGATYEQYF. The CDR3 nucleotides read TGTGCCAGCAGTGACCCCGGGGGAGCGACTTACGAGCAGTACTTC.

The rearrangement links TRBV19 to TRBJ1-5; the D gene is possibly TRBD1 (5 bases). V was cut by 2 bases and J by 0 bases, with 5 bases left in between. There are 14 residues in the CDR3. Germline V lookup: CDR1 LNHDA, CDR2 SQIVND (reference sequence). CDR3: CASSITGSNQPQHF. The CDR3 DNA reads TGTGCCAGTAGTATAACAGGTAGCAATCAGCCCCAGCATTTT.

The chain joins TRBV19 to TRBJ2-1; TRBD2 agrees at 9 bases. Germline CDR1 is LNHDA and CDR2 is SQIVND (reference sequence). J lost 8 bases, V lost 5 bases, and 4 bases had no gene match. The CDR3 length is 13 residues. The CDR3: CASSAGLAYEQFF. Here the CDR3 DNA reads TGTGCCAGTAGTGCGGGACTAGCCTATGAGCAGTTCTTC.

The gene calls are TRBV12-5 and TRBJ1-1, with 7 bases identical to TRBD1. Germline CDR1 reads LGHNT; CDR2 reads FRNRAP. This CDR3 has 16 residues. The V segment lost 2 bases and the J segment 1 base; nucleotides outside the gene matches: 7. CDR3 in amino acids: CASGLSPGGSNTEAFF. The CDR3 DNA follows: TGTGCTAGTGGTTTGTCGCCAGGGGGATCGAACACTGAAGCTTTCTTT.

The V and J genes are TRBV19 and TRBJ2-3, with 12 bases matching TRBD2. Germline CDR1 LNHDA, CDR2 SQIVND (reference sequence). This CDR3 has 17 amino acids. V was clipped by 5 bases and J by 5 bases; unmatched bases: 11. In DNA form, the CDR3 reads TGTGCCAGTAGTCCCCAGGCCTCGACTAGCGGGAGAGATACGCAGTATTTT. Its protein is CASSPQASTSGRDTQYF.

DNA of the CDR3: TGTGCCAGCAGCTCGCAGACACCAGATACGCAGTATTTT. Its protein is CASSSQTPDTQYF. The chain uses TRBV7-6 and TRBJ2-3; D unclear. Trimming shortened V by 4 bases and J by 4 bases, and 9 bases separated the two germline ends. Germline V lookup: CDR1 SGHVS, CDR2 FNYEAQ. This CDR3 region has 13 residues.

The V and J genes are TRBV5-4 and TRBJ2-7; 10 bases agree with TRBD2. This CDR3 comprises 15 residues. V gave up 3 bases and J gave up 4 bases; unmatched junction bases: 7. Germline loops: CDR1 SGHNT, CDR2 YYREEE (reference sequence). CDR3 nucleotides: TGTGCCAGCAGCTCCAAAGCGGGAGGGGGGTACGAGCAGTACTTC. Translation: CASSSKAGGGYEQYF.